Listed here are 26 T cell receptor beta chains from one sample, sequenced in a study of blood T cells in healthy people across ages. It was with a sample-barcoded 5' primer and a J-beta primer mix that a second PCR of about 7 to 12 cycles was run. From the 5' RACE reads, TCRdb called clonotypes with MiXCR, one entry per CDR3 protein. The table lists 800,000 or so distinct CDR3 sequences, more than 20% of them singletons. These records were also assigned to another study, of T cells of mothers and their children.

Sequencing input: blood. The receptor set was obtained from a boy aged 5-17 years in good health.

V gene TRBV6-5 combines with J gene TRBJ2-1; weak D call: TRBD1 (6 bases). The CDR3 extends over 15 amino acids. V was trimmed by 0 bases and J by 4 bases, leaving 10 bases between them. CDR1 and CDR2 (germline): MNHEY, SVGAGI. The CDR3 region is CASSYSVDSYNEQFF. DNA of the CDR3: TGTGCCAGCAGTTACTCCGTGGACAGTTACAATGAGCAGTTCTTC.

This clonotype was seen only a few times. The CDR3 loop reads CASTATGSLAYNEQFF. The CDR3, as DNA: TGTGCCAGCACCGCGACGGGGTCCTTAGCCTACAATGAGCAGTTCTTC. This chain connects TRBV6-1 to TRBJ2-1; a possible D gene is TRBD2 (5 bases). The germline gives CDR1 MNHNS, CDR2 SASEGT. Trimming shortened V by 7 bases and J by 2 bases, and 18 bases separated the two germline ends. The CDR3 spans 16 residues.

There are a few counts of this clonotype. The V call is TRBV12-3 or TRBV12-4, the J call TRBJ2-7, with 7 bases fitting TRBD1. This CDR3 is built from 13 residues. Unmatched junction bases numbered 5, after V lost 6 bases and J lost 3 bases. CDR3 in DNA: TGTGCCAGCAGACAACAGGGGAACTACGAGCAGTACTTC. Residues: CASRQQGNYEQYF.

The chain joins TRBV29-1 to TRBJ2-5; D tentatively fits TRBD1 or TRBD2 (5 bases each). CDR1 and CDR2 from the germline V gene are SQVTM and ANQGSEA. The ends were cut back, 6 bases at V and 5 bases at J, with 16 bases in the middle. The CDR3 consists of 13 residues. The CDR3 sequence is CSVIGAPRETQYF. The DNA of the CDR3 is TGCAGCGTAATCGGGGCCCCGAGGGAGACCCAGTACTTC. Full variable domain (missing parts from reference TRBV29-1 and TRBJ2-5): SAVISQKPSRDICQRGTSLTIQCQVDSQVTMMFWYRQQPGQSLTLIATANQGSEATYESGFVIDKFPISRPNLTFSTLTVSNMSPEDSSIYLCSVIGAPRETQYFGPGTRLLVL.

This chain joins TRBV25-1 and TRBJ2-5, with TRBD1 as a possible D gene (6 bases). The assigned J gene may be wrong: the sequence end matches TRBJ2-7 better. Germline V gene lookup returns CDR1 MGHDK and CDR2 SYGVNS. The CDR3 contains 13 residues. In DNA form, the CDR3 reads TGTGCCAGCAGTGAGTTGGACAGCTACGAGCAGTACTTC. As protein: CASSELDSYEQYF.

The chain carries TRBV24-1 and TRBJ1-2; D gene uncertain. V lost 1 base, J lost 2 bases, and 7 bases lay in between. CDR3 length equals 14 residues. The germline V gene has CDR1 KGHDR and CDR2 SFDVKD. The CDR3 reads CATSDFDTNYGYTF. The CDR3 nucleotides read TGTGCCACCAGTGATTTCGACACAAACTATGGCTACACCTTC.

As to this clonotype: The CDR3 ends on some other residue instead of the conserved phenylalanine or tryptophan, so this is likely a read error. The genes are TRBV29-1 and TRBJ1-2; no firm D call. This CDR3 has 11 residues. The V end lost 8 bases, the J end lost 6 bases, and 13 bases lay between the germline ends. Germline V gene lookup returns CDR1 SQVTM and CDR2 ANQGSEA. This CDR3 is CSYGVGNGYTL. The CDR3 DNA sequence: TGCAGCTACGGGGTTGGAAATGGCTACACCCTC.

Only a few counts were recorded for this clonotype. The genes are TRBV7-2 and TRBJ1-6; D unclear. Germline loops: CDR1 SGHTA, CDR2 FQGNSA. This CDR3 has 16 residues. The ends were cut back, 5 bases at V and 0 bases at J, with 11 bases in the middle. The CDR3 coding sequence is TGTGCCAGCAGCGAAAACCTAAGCTCCTATAATTCACCCCTCCACTTT. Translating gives CASSENLSSYNSPLHF.

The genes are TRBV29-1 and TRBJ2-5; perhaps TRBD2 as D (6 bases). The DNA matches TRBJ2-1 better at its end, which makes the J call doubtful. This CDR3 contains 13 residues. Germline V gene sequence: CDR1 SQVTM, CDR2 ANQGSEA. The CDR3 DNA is TGCAGCGTTCGAGGACTAACGTACAATGAGCAGTTCTTC. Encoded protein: CSVRGLTYNEQFF.

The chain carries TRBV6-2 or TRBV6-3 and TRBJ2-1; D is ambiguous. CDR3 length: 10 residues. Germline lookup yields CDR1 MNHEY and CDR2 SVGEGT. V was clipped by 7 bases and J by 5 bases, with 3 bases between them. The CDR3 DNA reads TGTGCCAGCAAGAACAATGAGCAGTTCTTC. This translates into CASKNNEQFF.

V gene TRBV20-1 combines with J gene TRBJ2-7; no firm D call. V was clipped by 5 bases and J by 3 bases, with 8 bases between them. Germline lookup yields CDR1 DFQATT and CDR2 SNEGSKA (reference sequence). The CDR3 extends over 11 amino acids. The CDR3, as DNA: TGCAGTGCTCCCATTGACTACGAGCAGTACTTC. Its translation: CSAPIDYEQYF.

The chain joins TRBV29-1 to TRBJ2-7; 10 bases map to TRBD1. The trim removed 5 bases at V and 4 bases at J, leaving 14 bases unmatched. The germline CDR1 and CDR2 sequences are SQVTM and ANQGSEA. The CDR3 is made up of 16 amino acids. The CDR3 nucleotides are TGCAGCGTTTCCCCCTTACGACAGGGGGCAGGATACGAGCAGTACTTC. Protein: CSVSPLRQGAGYEQYF.

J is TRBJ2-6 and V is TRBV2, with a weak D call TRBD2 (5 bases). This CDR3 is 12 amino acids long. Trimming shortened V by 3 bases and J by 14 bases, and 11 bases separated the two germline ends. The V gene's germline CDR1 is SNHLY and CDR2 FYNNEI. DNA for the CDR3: TGTGCCAGCAGTGAGCGAGGGCTACTCCTGACTTTC. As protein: CASSERGLLLTF.

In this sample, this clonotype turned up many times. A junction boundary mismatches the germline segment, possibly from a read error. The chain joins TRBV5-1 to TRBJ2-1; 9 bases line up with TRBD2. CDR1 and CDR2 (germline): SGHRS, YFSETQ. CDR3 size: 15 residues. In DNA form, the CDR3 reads TGTGCCAGCAGCTTAGGACTAGCGACCTACAATGAGCAGTTCTTC. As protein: CASSLGLATYNEQFF.

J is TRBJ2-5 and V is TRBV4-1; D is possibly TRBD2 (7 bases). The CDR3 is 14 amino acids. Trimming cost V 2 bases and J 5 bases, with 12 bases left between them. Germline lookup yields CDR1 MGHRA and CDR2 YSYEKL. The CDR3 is CASSQTGGWETQYF. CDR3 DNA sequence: TGCGCCAGCAGCCAAACGGGGGGCTGGGAGACCCAGTACTTC.

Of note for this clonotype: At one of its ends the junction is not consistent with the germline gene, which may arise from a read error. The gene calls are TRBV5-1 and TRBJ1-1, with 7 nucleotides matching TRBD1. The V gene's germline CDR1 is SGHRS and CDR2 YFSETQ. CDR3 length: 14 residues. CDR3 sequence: CASSSGQVNTEALF. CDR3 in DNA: TGCGCCAGCAGCTCAGGACAGGTGAACACTGAAGCTCTCTTT.

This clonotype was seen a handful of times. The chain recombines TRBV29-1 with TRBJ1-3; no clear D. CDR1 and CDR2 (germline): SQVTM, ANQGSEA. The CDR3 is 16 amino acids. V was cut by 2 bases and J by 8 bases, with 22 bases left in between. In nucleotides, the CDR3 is TGCAGCGTTGAATCCGGATGGTCGGGGTTACGAGACACCATATATTTT. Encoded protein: CSVESGWSGLRDTIYF.

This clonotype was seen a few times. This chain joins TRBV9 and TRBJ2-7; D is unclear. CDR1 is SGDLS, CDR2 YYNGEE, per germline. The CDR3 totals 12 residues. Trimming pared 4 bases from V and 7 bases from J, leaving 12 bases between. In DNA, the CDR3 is TGTGCCAGCAGCAGTAGGTATGGAGAGCAGTACTTC. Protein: CASSSRYGEQYF.

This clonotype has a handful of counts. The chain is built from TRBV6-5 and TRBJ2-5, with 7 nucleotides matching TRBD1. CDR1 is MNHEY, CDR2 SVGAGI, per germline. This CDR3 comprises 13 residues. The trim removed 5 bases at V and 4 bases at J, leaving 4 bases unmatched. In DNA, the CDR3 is TGTGCCAGCAGTCCACAGGGGACAGAGACCCAGTACTTC. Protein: CASSPQGTETQYF.

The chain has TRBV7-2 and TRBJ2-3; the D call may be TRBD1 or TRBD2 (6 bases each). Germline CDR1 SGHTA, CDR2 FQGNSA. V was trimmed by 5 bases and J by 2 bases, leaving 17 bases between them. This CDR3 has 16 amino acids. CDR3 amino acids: CASSHEGGRVTDTQYF. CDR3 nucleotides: TGTGCCAGCAGCCACGAGGGGGGCAGGGTCACAGATACGCAGTATTTT.

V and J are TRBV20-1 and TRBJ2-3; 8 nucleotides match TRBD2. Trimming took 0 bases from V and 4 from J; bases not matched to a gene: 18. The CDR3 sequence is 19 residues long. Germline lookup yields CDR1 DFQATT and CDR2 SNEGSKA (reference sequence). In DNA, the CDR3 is TGCAGTGCTAGAGACCCGTCAACTAGCGGTCTAGTGAGCGCAGATACGCAGTATTTT. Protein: CSARDPSTSGLVSADTQYF.

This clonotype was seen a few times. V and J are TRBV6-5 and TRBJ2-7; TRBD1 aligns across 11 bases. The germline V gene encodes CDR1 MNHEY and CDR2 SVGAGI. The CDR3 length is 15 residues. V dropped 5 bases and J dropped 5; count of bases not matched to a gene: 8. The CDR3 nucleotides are TGTGCCAGCAGTCGCCCGGGACAGGGGGTCCACGAGCAGTACTTC. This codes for CASSRPGQGVHEQYF.

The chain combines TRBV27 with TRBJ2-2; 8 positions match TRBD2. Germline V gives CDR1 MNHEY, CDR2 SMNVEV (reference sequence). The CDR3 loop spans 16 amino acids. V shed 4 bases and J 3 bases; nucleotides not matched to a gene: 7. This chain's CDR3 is CASSYQREPYTGELFF. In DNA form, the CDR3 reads TGTGCCAGCAGTTACCAGCGGGAGCCTTACACCGGGGAGCTGTTTTTT.

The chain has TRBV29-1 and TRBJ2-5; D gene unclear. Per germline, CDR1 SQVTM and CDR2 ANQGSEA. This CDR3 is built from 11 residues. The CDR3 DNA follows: TGCGGAGCACGTTTCCAAGAGACCCAGTACTTC. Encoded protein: CGARFQETQYF.

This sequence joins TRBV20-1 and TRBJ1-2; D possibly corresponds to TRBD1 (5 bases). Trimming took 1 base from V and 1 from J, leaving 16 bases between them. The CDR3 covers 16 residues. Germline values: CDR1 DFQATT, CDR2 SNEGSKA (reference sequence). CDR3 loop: CSARGGAVWDNYGYTF. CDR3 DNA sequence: TGCAGTGCTAGAGGTGGGGCGGTATGGGATAACTATGGCTACACCTTC.

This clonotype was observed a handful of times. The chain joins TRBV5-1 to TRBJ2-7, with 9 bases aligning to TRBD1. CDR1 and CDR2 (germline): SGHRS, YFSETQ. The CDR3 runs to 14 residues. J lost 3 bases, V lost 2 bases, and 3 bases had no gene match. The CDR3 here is CASSLEDRGYEQYF. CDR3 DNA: TGCGCCAGCAGCTTAGAGGACAGGGGCTACGAGCAGTACTTC. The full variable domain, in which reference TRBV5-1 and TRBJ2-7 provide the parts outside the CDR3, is KAGVTQTPRYLIKTRGQQVTLSCSPISGHRSVSWYQQTPGQGLQFLFEYFSETQRNKGNFPGRFSGRQFSNSRSEMNVSTLELGDSALYLCASSLEDRGYEQYFGPGTRLTVT.